This T cell receptor (beta chain) was obtained from a study of sequential checkpoint blockade in melanoma. The overall study: Each arm's sequence ended with maintenance nivolumab.

Treatment here: randomized to nivolumab then ipilimumab (arm A) or the reverse (arm B). DNA-damaging chemotherapy had not been given to any patient beforehand. From thawed PBMCs, live CD3+CD8+ cells negative for CD19 and CD56 were sorted. There are 13 residues in the CDR3. J gave up 2 bases and V 9 bases, and 4 bases lay outside the gene matches. The germline V gene encodes CDR1 MDHEN and CDR2 SYDVKM. Profiled with immunoSEQ multiplex PCR; TCRdb holds only in-frame clones, not every one. The data hold 35,000 to 45,000 clones, with 84% observed a single time. The clonotype originates from a human donor with melanoma. The genes are TRBV28 and TRBJ1-1; 9 nucleotides align to TRBD1. The sequencing here drew on CD8+ T cells sorted from blood (inferred from file names), taken from a patient given nivolumab and ipilimumab in sequence. This CDR3 reads CASMDRGNTEAFF. The CDR3 nucleotides read TGTGCCAGTATGGACAGGGGAAACACTGAAGCTTTCTTT.